The clone carrying this T cell receptor (beta chain) was counted once. What it binds is not known. Those who donated were healthy HIV-negative adults, with no recent acute infections or vaccinations reported. Each sorted subset replicate got 200 ng genomic DNA, about 33,000 genomes. Sequencing was performed with immunoSEQ multiplex PCR; in TCRdb, only in-frame clones are kept and a portion is missing. The sample records about 960,000 clones, approximately 76% being singletons. This sample stems from a study of shared clonotypes between healthy human individuals. Study-wide results and caveats: Sequencing depth was expected to affect clonotype sharing among donors.

Germline CDR1 SNHLY, CDR2 FYNNEI. The CDR3 is made up of 14 amino acids. The junction had 3 bases not matched to a gene; V was cut back by 7 bases and J by 2 bases. The chain combines TRBV2 with TRBJ2-1; 9 nucleotides agree with TRBD2. The sequenced material came from memory CD4+ T cells sorted from blood. Specified subset: CD45RA-negative fraction. This receptor was obtained from a man between 18 and 35 years old in good health. CDR3 region: CASTSGGPYNEQFF. As DNA, the CDR3 is TGTGCCAGCACAAGCGGGGGGCCCTACAATGAGCAGTTCTTC.